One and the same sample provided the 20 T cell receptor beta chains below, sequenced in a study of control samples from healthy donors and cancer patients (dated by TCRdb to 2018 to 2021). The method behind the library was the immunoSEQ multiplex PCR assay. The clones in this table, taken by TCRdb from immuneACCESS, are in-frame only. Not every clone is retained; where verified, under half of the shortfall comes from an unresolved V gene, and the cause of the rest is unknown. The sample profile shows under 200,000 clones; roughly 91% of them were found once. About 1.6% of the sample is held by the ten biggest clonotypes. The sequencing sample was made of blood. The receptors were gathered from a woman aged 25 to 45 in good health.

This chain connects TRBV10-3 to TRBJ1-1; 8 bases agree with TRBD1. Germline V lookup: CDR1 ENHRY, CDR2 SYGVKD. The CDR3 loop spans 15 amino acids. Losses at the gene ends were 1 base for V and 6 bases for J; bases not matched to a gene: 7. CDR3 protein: CAISEWGTGGAEAFF. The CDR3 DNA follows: TGTGCCATCAGTGAGTGGGGGACAGGCGGGGCTGAAGCTTTCTTT.

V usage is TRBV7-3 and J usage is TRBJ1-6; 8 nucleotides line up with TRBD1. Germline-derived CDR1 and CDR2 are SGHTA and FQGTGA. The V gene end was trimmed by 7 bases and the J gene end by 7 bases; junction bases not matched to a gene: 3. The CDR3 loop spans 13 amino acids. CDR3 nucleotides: TGTGCCAGCACAAGGACAGGGAATTCACCCCTCCACTTT. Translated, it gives CASTRTGNSPLHF.

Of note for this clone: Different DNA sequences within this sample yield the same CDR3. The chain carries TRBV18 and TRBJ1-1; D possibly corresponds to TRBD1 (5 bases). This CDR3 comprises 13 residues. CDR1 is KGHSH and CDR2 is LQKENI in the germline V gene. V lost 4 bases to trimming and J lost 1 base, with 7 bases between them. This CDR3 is CASSQGQNTEAFF. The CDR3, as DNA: TGTGCCAGCTCACAAGGACAGAACACTGAAGCTTTCTTT.

Here the CDR3 DNA reads TGTGCCTGGAGTAACCTGGACAGGGAGGGTGATGAAGCTTTCTTT. It encodes CAWSNLDREGDEAFF. The V call is TRBV30, the J call TRBJ1-1, with TRBD1 matching over 8 bases. Germline loops: CDR1 GTSNPN, CDR2 SVGIG (reference sequence). J was trimmed by 7 bases and V by 2 bases; bases with no gene match: 12. The CDR3 consists of 15 residues.

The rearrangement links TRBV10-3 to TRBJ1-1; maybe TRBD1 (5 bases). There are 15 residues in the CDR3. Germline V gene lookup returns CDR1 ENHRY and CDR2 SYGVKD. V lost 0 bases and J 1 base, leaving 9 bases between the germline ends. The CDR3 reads CAISESGTGNTEAFF. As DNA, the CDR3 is TGTGCCATCAGTGAGTCCGGGACGGGGAACACTGAAGCTTTCTTT.

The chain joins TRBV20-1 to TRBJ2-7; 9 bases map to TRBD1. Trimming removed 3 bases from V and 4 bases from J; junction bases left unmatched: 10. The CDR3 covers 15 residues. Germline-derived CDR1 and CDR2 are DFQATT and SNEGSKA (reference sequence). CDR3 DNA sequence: TGCAGTGCTAGTCCCCCCGGGACAGGGAAGTACGAGCAGTACTTC. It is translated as CSASPPGTGKYEQYF.

The CDR3 region has the DNA TGCAGTGCTGAAGGGGACACTGAAGCTTTCTTT. This codes for CSAEGDTEAFF. J is TRBJ1-1 and V is TRBV20-1, with a weak D call TRBD1 (5 bases). Trimming took 5 bases from V and 3 from J, leaving 7 bases between them. The CDR3 loop spans 11 amino acids. The germline V gene encodes CDR1 DFQATT and CDR2 SNEGSKA (reference sequence).

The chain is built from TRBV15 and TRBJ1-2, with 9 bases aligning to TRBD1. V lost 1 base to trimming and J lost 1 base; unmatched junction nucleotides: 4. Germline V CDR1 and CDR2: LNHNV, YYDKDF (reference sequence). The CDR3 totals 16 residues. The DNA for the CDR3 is TGTGCCACCAGCAGAGGCAGGACAGGGGATAACTATGGCTACACCTTC. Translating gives CATSRGRTGDNYGYTF.

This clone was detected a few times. The CDR3 reads CASRTSGTGELFF. The CDR3 DNA reads TGCGCCAGCAGGACTAGCGGCACCGGGGAGCTGTTTTTT. The rearrangement links TRBV10-2 to TRBJ2-2; 9 bases line up with TRBD2. Trimming at V came to 6 bases and at J to 4 bases, leaving 0 bases not matched to a gene. Germline V gene data show CDR1 as WSHSY and CDR2 as SAAADI. The CDR3 has 13 residues.

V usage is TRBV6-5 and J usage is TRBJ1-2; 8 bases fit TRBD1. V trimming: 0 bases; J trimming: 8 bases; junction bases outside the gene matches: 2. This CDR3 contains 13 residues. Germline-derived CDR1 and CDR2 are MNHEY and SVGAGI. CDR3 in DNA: TGTGCCAGCAGTTACTCAACAGGGGGAGGCTACACCTTC. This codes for CASSYSTGGGYTF.

The CDR3 DNA is TGTGCCAGCGGGACAGGGCGCAATGAGCAGTTCTTC. Protein: CASGTGRNEQFF. The gene calls are TRBV12-3 or TRBV12-4 and TRBJ2-1; 9 bases map to TRBD1. V gave up 8 bases and J gave up 6 bases; unmatched junction bases: 2. The CDR3 loop spans 12 amino acids.

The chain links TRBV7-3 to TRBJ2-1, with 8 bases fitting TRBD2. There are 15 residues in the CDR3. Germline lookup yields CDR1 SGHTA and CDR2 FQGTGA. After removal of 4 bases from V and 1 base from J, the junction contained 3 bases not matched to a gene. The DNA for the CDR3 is TGTGCCAGCAGCTCCACTAGCGGATCCTACAATGAGCAGTTCTTC. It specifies CASSSTSGSYNEQFF.

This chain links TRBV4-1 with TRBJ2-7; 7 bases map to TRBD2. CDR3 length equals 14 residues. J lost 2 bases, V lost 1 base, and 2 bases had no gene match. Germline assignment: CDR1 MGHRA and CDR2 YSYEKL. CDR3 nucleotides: TGCGCCAGCAGCCAAGGGGCGGGAGCCTACGAGCAGTACTTC. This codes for CASSQGAGAYEQYF.

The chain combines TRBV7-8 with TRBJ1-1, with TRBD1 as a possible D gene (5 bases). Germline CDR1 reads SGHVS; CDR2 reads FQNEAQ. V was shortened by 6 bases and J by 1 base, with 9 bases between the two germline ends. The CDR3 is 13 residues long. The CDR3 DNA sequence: TGTGCCAGCAGTCGGGGGGGGAACACTGAAGCTTTCTTT. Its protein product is CASSRGGNTEAFF.

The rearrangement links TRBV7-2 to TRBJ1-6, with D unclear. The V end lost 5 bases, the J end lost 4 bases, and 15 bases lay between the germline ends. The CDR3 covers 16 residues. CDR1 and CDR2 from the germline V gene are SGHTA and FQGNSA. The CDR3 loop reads CASSAATPLYNSPLHF. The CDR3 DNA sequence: TGTGCCAGCAGCGCCGCCACACCTCTTTATAATTCACCCCTCCACTTT.

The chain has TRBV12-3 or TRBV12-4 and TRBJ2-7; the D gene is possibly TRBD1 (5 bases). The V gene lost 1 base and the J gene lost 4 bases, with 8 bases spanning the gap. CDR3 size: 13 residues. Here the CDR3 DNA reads TGTGCCAGCAGTTTAGGGGGCTATTACGAGCAGTACTTC. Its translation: CASSLGGYYEQYF.

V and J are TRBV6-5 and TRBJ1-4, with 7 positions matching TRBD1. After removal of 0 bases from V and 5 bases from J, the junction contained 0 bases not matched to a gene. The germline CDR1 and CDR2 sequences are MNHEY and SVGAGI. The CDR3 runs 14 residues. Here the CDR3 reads CASSYSTGNEKLFF. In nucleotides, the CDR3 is TGTGCCAGCAGTTACTCGACAGGGAATGAAAAACTGTTTTTT.

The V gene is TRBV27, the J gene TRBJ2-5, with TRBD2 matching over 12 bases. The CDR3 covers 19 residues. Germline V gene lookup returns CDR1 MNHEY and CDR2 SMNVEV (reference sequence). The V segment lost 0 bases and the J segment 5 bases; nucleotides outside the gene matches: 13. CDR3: CASSLSLYSLAGGGETQYF. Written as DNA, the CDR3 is TGTGCCAGCAGTTTATCCCTTTACTCACTAGCGGGGGGAGGGGAGACCCAGTACTTC.

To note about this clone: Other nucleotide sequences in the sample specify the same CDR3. The CDR3 sequence: CASSLREGEKLFF. For the CDR3, the DNA is TGTGCCAGCAGTTTACGAGAGGGGGAAAAACTGTTTTTT. This sequence joins TRBV27 and TRBJ1-4, with a weak D call TRBD1 (5 bases). Germline lookup yields CDR1 MNHEY and CDR2 SMNVEV (reference sequence). The CDR3 consists of 13 residues. V was trimmed by 2 bases and J by 8 bases, leaving 9 bases between them.

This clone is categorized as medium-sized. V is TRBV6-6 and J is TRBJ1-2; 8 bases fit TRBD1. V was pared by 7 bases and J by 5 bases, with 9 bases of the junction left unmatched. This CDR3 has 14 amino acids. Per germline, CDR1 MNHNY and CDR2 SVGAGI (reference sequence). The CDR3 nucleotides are TGTGCCAGCACCCGAACAGGGGGAGAATATGGCTACACCTTC. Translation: CASTRTGGEYGYTF.